A single sample gave rise to the 2 T cell receptor beta chains below, sequenced in a study of blood T cell repertoires in COVID-19. TCRdb keeps only in-frame clones here, not all; method: immunoSEQ multiplex PCR. Among about 150,000 clones listed, approximately 86% were seen once. Input material: peripheral blood. These receptors all stem from a man in his 60s with COVID-19, enrolled during active disease.

The rearrangement links TRBV9 to TRBJ2-4, with D perhaps TRBD2 (5 bases). Trimming stripped 0 bases from V and 4 bases from J, with 11 bases between. Germline-derived CDR1 and CDR2 are SGDLS and YYNGEE. This CDR3 spans 15 amino acids. The DNA of the CDR3 is TGTGCCAGCAGCGTAGGGTGGGGAGCGAAAAACATTCAGTACTTC. As protein: CASSVGWGAKNIQYF.

The genes are TRBV7-2 and TRBJ2-1, with D uncertain. This CDR3 contains 14 residues. Trimming removed 5 bases at V and 3 bases at J, with 11 bases between. The germline CDR1 and CDR2 sequences are SGHTA and FQGNSA. CDR3 in amino acids: CASSLQNLYNEQFF. In nucleotides, the CDR3 is TGTGCCAGCAGCCTTCAGAACCTCTACAATGAGCAGTTCTTC.